Below, 2 T cell receptor beta chains from the same sample are listed, as sequenced in a study of blood T cell repertoires in COVID-19. The method was immunoSEQ multiplex PCR; TCRdb's version includes in-frame clones alone and lacks a portion of them. Of about 14,000 clones in the sample, around 88% were seen once. The specimen was peripheral blood. These receptors were taken from a human donor with active COVID-19. The donor label of this sample is uncertain.

The chain uses TRBV10-1 and TRBJ2-7, with 11 nucleotides matching TRBD2. Losses at the gene ends were 5 bases for V and 3 bases for J; bases not matched to a gene: 6. CDR1 and CDR2 from the germline V gene are WNHNN and SYGVQD (reference sequence). The CDR3 consists of 15 residues. The CDR3 reads CASSPGTSGLYEQYF. In DNA form, the CDR3 reads TGCGCCAGCAGTCCCGGGACTAGCGGCCTCTACGAGCAGTACTTC.

The chain links TRBV6-1 to TRBJ1-2; no clear D. This CDR3 region has 13 residues. V lost 1 base and J 4 bases, leaving 7 bases between the germline ends. The V gene's germline CDR1 is MNHNS and CDR2 SASEGT. CDR3 loop: CASSEEAVYGYTF. Here the CDR3 DNA reads TGTGCCAGCAGTGAAGAGGCGGTCTATGGCTACACCTTC.